The text below deals with one TCR beta chain. The length of the CDR3 is 21 residues. V lost 3 bases to trimming and J lost 0 bases, with 29 bases between them. Germline V gives CDR1 SGDLS, CDR2 YYNGEE. From the RT-PCR reads, TCRdb called clonotypes with MiXCR, one entry per CDR3 protein. This sample has about 700,000 distinct CDR3 sequences, with around 14% found just once. The J gene is TRBJ2-3, the V gene TRBV9; TRBD1 might be the D (5 bases). The sequence was collected from a female donor in good health, serving as a healthy control. Sequencing was done on a sample of memory CD4+ T cells from blood. The CDR3 DNA reads as TGTGCCAGCAGCGGGTCCCTCACCAACAGGATCGCATTGAGAAGCACAGATACGCAGTATTTT. Its translation: CASSGSLTNRIALRSTDTQYF.